This entry lists 27 T cell receptor beta chains sequenced from one sample in a study of T cells in Graves' hyperthyroidism and ophthalmopathy. Amplified TCR beta CDR3 regions came from RNA transcripts. First-round RT-PCR targeting the TCR CDR3 was performed with the HTBI primer set. TCRdb analysed the multiplex PCR reads with MiXCR anew, one entry per CDR3 protein. In the table there are approximately 530,000 distinct CDR3 sequences, around 17% of which are singletons. Sequencing was carried out using blood. The receptors originated from a woman in her late teens or twenties with Graves' hyperthyroidism.

The sample holds many counts of this clonotype. This chain connects TRBV7-2 to TRBJ2-5; D call uncertain. CDR1 and CDR2 from the germline V gene are SGHTA and FQGNSA. CDR3 length equals 15 residues. With 1 base removed from V and 2 bases from J, the gap between germline ends came to 11 bases. This chain's CDR3 is CASSLGTNPQETQYF. The CDR3 DNA reads TGTGCCAGCAGCTTAGGGACGAACCCTCAAGAGACCCAGTACTTC.

This clonotype appeared a few times. The rearrangement links TRBV7-7 to TRBJ2-3, with 7 bases matching TRBD1. The CDR3 covers 15 residues. Germline CDR1 is SSHAT and CDR2 is FNYEAQ (reference sequence). Germline trimming cut 4 bases from V and 2 bases from J; bases unmatched to any gene: 6. The CDR3 protein is CASSSTGDLTDTQYF. The CDR3 DNA reads TGTGCCAGCAGCTCAACAGGGGACCTCACAGATACGCAGTATTTT.

This clonotype was found a few times. The chain employs TRBV19 and TRBJ1-5; D gene unclear. Trimming stripped 4 bases from V and 7 bases from J, with 11 bases between. There are 13 residues in the CDR3. In germline, CDR1 is LNHDA, CDR2 SQIVND (reference sequence). DNA for the CDR3: TGTGCCAGTAGTAAGGGTGGAGGGCAGCCCCAGCATTTT. This codes for CASSKGGGQPQHF.

This chain connects TRBV29-1 to TRBJ2-7, with a weak D call TRBD1 (6 bases). V lost 5 bases to trimming and J lost 0 bases, with 11 bases between them. The V gene's germline CDR1 is SQVTM and CDR2 ANQGSEA. This CDR3 has 13 residues. The DNA for the CDR3 is TGCAGCGTTCAGGCCAGGGGCTCCTACGAGCAGTACTTC. Encoded protein: CSVQARGSYEQYF.

The table lists this clonotype with many counts. The chain joins TRBV29-1 to TRBJ1-5; 12 bases align to TRBD1. Germline-derived CDR1 and CDR2 are SQVTM and ANQGSEA. The CDR3 sequence is 15 residues long. V shed 5 bases, J shed 7 bases, and the junction held 9 bases outside the gene matches. For the CDR3, the DNA is TGCAGCGTTCTTACCGGGACAGGGGGCGGCCAGCCCCAGCATTTT. As protein: CSVLTGTGGGQPQHF.

This clonotype has only a few counts. The rearrangement uses TRBV6-1 and TRBJ2-6; D remains unclear. Trimming removed 2 bases at V and 0 bases at J, with 5 bases between. The germline V gene has CDR1 MNHNS and CDR2 SASEGT. This CDR3 is built from 15 residues. The CDR3 region is CASSERDSGANVLTF. DNA for the CDR3: TGTGCCAGCAGTGAAAGGGACTCTGGGGCCAACGTCCTGACTTTC.

A remark on this clonotype: Since a much larger clone is just one base distant, this may be a read error. The chain has TRBV20-1 and TRBJ1-2, with TRBD1 as a possible D gene (5 bases). The germline V gene encodes CDR1 DFQATT and CDR2 SNEGSKA (reference sequence). The CDR3 sequence is 13 residues long. The V and J ends lost 2 bases and 3 bases respectively, with 10 bases between them. CDR3 in amino acids: CSARRQRYYGYTF. The CDR3 bases are TGCAGTGCTAGACGACAGCGGTACTATGGCTACACCTTC.

V and J are TRBV4-3 and TRBJ2-1; no clear D gene. There are 14 residues in the CDR3. Germline V gene data show CDR1 as LGHNA and CDR2 as YSLEER. V was cut by 4 bases and J by 8 bases, with 15 bases left in between. The CDR3 sequence: CASSLAPLGDEQFF. For the CDR3, the DNA is TGCGCCAGCAGCCTAGCTCCTTTGGGTGATGAGCAGTTCTTC.

This clonotype appeared many times. The V gene is TRBV2, the J gene TRBJ2-3, with TRBD1 identical over 7 bases. CDR3 size: 18 residues. Germline CDR1 reads SNHLY; CDR2 reads FYNNEI. V shed 2 bases, J shed 4 bases, and the junction held 15 bases outside the gene matches. CDR3 loop: CASSEWIGQATESDTQYF. CDR3 DNA sequence: TGTGCCAGCAGTGAATGGATCGGACAGGCGACAGAGTCAGATACGCAGTATTTT.

This clonotype has at least ten counts. The V call is TRBV7-7, the J call TRBJ2-1; D is perhaps TRBD1 (6 bases). Germline CDR1 SSHAT, CDR2 FNYEAQ (reference sequence). CDR3 size: 14 residues. With 5 bases removed from V and 8 bases from J, the gap between germline ends came to 16 bases. The CDR3 sequence is CASSPEPGHHEQFF. CDR3 coding DNA: TGTGCCAGCAGCCCCGAGCCGGGACACCATGAGCAGTTCTTC.

Remarks on this clonotype: As the CDR3 is not closed by the conserved phenylalanine or tryptophan, this likely results from a read error. The V call is TRBV2, the J call TRBJ2-7, with TRBD2 identical over 13 bases. CDR3 size: 15 residues. Per germline, CDR1 SNHLY and CDR2 FYNNEI. J was trimmed by 2 bases and V by 7 bases; bases with no gene match: 5. CDR3 protein: CASTITSGRAYEQYL. DNA for the CDR3: TGTGCCAGCACTATTACTAGCGGGAGGGCCTACGAGCAGTACCTC.

The CDR3 protein is CSAPGTYNQPQHF. The CDR3 coding sequence is TGCAGTGCCCCCGGGACTTATAATCAGCCCCAGCATTTT. V is TRBV20-1 and J is TRBJ1-5, with D possibly matching TRBD1 (5 bases). Trimming left V 6 bases short and J 4 bases short, with 13 bases between. Germline V gene lookup returns CDR1 DFQATT and CDR2 SNEGSKA (reference sequence). This CDR3 contains 13 residues.

This clonotype was detected many times. The V gene is TRBV27, the J gene TRBJ2-7, with TRBD1 matching 9 bases. The CDR3 covers 13 residues. V lost 8 bases to trimming and J lost 5 bases; unmatched junction nucleotides: 7. Looked up from germline, CDR1 is MNHEY and CDR2 is SMNVEV (reference sequence). CDR3 nucleotide sequence: TGTGCCAGCGGAGGACAGGGGACGCACGAGCAGTACTTC. The encoded protein is CASGGQGTHEQYF.

Of note for this clonotype: Here the CDR3 omits its conserved ending phenylalanine or tryptophan, so a read error is the likely source. The chain joins TRBV7-9 to TRBJ1-4; no reliable D call. CDR1 and CDR2 from the germline V gene are SEHNR and FQNEAQ (reference sequence). V lost 6 bases, J lost 0 bases, and 11 bases lay in between. CDR3 size: 15 residues. The CDR3 spells CASRPRTATNEKLFS. The CDR3 DNA is TGTGCCAGCAGACCTAGGACGGCAACTAATGAAAAACTGTTTTCT.

The chain has TRBV19 and TRBJ2-3; 10 bases map to TRBD2. This CDR3 contains 16 residues. Germline CDR1 reads LNHDA; CDR2 reads SQIVND (reference sequence). After removal of 3 bases from V and 3 bases from J, the junction contained 6 bases not matched to a gene. The CDR3 here is CASSILAGAETDTQYF. The CDR3 DNA follows: TGTGCCAGTAGTATCCTAGCGGGAGCCGAGACAGATACGCAGTATTTT.

Only a few counts were recorded for this clonotype. This chain joins TRBV7-6 and TRBJ1-3; the match to TRBD1 covers 7 bases. The CDR3 runs 16 residues. Germline assignment: CDR1 SGHVS and CDR2 FNYEAQ. V lost 4 bases, J lost 0 bases, and 6 bases stayed unmatched. The CDR3 DNA sequence: TGTGCCAGCAGCTCGGGACAGCTGAGCTCTGGAAACACCATATATTTT. This translates into CASSSGQLSSGNTIYF.

There are many counts of this clonotype. This rearrangement joins TRBV27 to TRBJ1-2; no firm D call. V lost 8 bases and J lost 2, with 12 bases in between. Per the germline V gene, CDR1 is MNHEY and CDR2 is SMNVEV (reference sequence). The CDR3 is 13 residues long. The CDR3 region is CASGMQSNYGYTF. The CDR3 DNA follows: TGTGCCAGCGGGATGCAGAGCAACTATGGCTACACCTTC.

This clonotype turned up a few times. V and J are TRBV6-1 and TRBJ1-3; 8 bases match TRBD1. Germline lookup yields CDR1 MNHNS and CDR2 SASEGT. The CDR3 extends over 14 amino acids. With V trimmed by 7 bases and J by 4 bases, 6 bases remained unmatched. The CDR3 sequence is CASKNRGGGNTIYF. CDR3 bases: TGTGCCAGCAAAAACAGGGGGGGAGGAAACACCATATATTTT.

V is TRBV4-2 and J is TRBJ2-7; D may be TRBD1 (7 bases). With 4 bases removed from V and 0 bases from J, the gap between germline ends came to 16 bases. This CDR3 is built from 16 residues. The germline V gene encodes CDR1 LGHNA and CDR2 YNFKEQ. The CDR3 DNA is TGTGCCAGCAGCCCTACTACAGGGGACTCCTCCTACGAGCAGTACTTC. It specifies CASSPTTGDSSYEQYF.

V gene TRBV27 combines with J gene TRBJ1-6, with 11 bases lining up with TRBD1. Per germline, CDR1 MNHEY and CDR2 SMNVEV (reference sequence). CDR3 length: 18 residues. The V segment lost 5 bases and the J segment 2 bases; nucleotides outside the gene matches: 8. DNA of the CDR3: TGTGCCAGCAGTCCGACTCGGACAGGGGGCCCCTATAATTCACCCCTCCACTTT. It encodes CASSPTRTGGPYNSPLHF.

This clonotype was counted ten times or more. The chain has TRBV27 and TRBJ2-3; 12 nucleotides align to TRBD2. CDR1 and CDR2 from the germline V gene are MNHEY and SMNVEV (reference sequence). The CDR3 runs 16 residues. J gave up 4 bases and V 5 bases, and 7 bases lay outside the gene matches. CDR3 loop: CASSRLAGVLADTQYF. CDR3 in DNA: TGTGCCAGCAGTCGACTAGCGGGAGTCCTTGCAGATACGCAGTATTTT.

In this sample, this clonotype turned up a few times. The rearrangement joins TRBV7-2 to TRBJ2-3; possible D gene TRBD2, 5 bases. V lost 2 bases to trimming and J lost 4 bases, with 13 bases between them. The CDR3 runs to 15 residues. Germline assignment: CDR1 SGHTA and CDR2 FQGNSA. This CDR3 reads CASSLTGISPDTQYF. The CDR3, as DNA: TGTGCCAGCAGCTTAACCGGGATTAGCCCAGATACGCAGTATTTT.

A few counts support this clonotype. V usage is TRBV27 and J usage is TRBJ2-1; TRBD1 matches at 10 bases. Germline loops: CDR1 MNHEY, CDR2 SMNVEV (reference sequence). The CDR3 has 16 amino acids. Trimming took 5 bases from V and 4 from J; bases not matched to a gene: 8. Here the CDR3 DNA reads TGTGCCAGCAGTCCCCAGGGGGGACAGGGGTACAATGAGCAGTTCTTC. It yields the protein CASSPQGGQGYNEQFF.

This chain joins TRBV6-1 and TRBJ1-5; TRBD1 aligns across 9 bases. Per germline, CDR1 MNHNS and CDR2 SASEGT. The CDR3 loop spans 15 amino acids. V lost 5 bases to trimming and J lost 10 bases; unmatched junction nucleotides: 12. CDR3 bases: TGTGCCAGCAGTCCACAGGGGGCCGGGGTGATACCCCAGCATTTT. Residues: CASSPQGAGVIPQHF.

This clonotype appeared a few times. The chain uses TRBV27 and TRBJ1-6, with D maybe TRBD1 (5 bases). V lost 7 bases, J lost 7 bases, and 17 bases lay in between. Per the germline V gene, CDR1 is MNHEY and CDR2 is SMNVEV (reference sequence). The CDR3 has 15 amino acids. The CDR3: CASTSWDRGNSPLHF. CDR3 DNA: TGTGCCAGCACCTCTTGGGACCGCGGGAATTCACCCCTCCACTTT.

The chain couples TRBV3-1 to TRBJ2-2; TRBD1 or TRBD2 may be the D gene (5 bases each). Germline CDR1 LGHDT, CDR2 YNNKEL (reference sequence). This CDR3 has 12 residues. With 5 bases removed from V and 4 bases from J, the gap between germline ends came to 5 bases. The CDR3 is CASSGGTGELFF. The CDR3 nucleotides read TGTGCCAGCAGCGGGGGCACCGGGGAGCTGTTTTTT. The full variable domain, in which reference TRBV3-1 and TRBJ2-2 provide the parts outside the CDR3, is DTAVSQTPKYLVTQMGNDKSIKCEQNLGHDTMYWYKQDSKKFLKIMFSYNNKELIINETVPNRFSPKSPDKAHLNLHINSLELGDSAVYFCASSGGTGELFFGEGSRLTVL.

The table lists this clonotype with many counts. The V and J genes are TRBV24-1 and TRBJ2-1, with 7 bases aligning to TRBD1. Germline V gene sequence: CDR1 KGHDR, CDR2 SFDVKD. Trimming took 1 base from V and 8 from J; bases not matched to a gene: 10. CDR3 length: 16 residues. The CDR3 DNA sequence: TGTGCCACCAGTGATTTCGCGAGGGACAGAGGGCATGAGCAGTTCTTC. It codes for CATSDFARDRGHEQFF.